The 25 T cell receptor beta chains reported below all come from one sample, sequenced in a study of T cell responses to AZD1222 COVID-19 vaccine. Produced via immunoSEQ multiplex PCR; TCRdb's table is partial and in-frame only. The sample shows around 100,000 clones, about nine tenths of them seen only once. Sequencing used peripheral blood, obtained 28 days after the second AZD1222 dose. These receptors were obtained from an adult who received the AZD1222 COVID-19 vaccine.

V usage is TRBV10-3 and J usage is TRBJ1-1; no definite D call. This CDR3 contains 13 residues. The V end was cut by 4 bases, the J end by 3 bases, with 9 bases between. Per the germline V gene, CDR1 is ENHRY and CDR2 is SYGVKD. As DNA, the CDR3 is TGTGCCATCAGTGTCGGCAGCTACACTGAAGCTTTCTTT. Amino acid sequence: CAISVGSYTEAFF.

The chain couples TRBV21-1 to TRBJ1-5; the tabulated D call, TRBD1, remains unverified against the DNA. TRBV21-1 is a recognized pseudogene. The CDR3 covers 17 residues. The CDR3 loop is CASSKVTGTGDVQPQHF. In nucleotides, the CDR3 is TGTGCCAGCAGCAAAGTTACCGGGACAGGGGATGTTCAGCCCCAGCATTTT.

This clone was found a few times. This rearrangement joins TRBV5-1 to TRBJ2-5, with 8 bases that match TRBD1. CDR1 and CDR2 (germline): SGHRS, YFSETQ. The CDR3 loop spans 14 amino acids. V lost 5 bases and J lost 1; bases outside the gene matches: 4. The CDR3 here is CASRGQASQETQYF. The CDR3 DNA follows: TGCGCCAGCAGGGGACAGGCGAGCCAAGAGACCCAGTACTTC.

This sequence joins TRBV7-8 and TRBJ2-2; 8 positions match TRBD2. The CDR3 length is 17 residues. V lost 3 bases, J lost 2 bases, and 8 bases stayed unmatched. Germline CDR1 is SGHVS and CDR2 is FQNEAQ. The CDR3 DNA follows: TGTGCCAGCAGCTTGCCTGGACTAGCCAAAAACACCGGGGAGCTGTTTTTT. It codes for CASSLPGLAKNTGELFF.

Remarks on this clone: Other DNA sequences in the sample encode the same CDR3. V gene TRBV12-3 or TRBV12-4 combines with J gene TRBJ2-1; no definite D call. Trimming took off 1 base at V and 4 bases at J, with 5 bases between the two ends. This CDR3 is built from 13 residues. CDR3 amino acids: CASSLGFYNEQFF. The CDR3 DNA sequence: TGTGCCAGCAGTTTAGGGTTTTACAATGAGCAGTTCTTC.

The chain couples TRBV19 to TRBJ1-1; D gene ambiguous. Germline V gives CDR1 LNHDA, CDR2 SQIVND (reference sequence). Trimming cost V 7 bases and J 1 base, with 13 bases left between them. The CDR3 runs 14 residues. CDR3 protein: CASTVDLGNTEAFF. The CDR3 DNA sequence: TGTGCCAGTACTGTAGATCTGGGGAACACTGAAGCTTTCTTT.

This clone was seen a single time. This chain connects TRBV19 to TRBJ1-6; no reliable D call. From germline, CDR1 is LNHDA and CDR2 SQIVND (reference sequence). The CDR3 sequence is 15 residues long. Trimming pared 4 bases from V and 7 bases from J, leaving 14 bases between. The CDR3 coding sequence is TGTGCCAGTAGTAGCAGAGGGAGGGAGAATTCACCCCTCCACTTT. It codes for CASSSRGRENSPLHF.

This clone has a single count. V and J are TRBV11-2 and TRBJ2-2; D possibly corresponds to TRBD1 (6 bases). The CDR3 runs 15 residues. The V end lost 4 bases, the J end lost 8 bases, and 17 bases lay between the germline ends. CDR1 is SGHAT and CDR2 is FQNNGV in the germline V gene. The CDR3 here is CASSSTGHPGGELFF. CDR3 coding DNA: TGTGCCAGCAGCTCCACGGGACACCCTGGAGGGGAGCTGTTTTTT.

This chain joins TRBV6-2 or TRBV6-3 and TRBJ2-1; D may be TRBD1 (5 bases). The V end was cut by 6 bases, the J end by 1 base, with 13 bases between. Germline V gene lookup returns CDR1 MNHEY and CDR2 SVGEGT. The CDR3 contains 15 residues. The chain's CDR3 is CASSRHDRSYNEQFF. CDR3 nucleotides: TGTGCCAGCAGCCGCCACGACAGATCCTACAATGAGCAGTTCTTC.

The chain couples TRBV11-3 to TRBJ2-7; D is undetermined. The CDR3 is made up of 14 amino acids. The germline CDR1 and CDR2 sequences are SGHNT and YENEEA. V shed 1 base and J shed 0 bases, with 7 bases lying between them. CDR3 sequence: CASSLAGGSYEQYF. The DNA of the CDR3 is TGTGCCAGCAGCTTAGCTGGTGGCTCCTACGAGCAGTACTTC.

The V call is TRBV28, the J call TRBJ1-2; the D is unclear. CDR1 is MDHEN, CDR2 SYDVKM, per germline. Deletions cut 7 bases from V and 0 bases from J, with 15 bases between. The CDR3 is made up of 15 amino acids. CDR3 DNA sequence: TGTGCCAGCATCGATTACCACGGAGCTAACTATGGCTACACCTTC. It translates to CASIDYHGANYGYTF.

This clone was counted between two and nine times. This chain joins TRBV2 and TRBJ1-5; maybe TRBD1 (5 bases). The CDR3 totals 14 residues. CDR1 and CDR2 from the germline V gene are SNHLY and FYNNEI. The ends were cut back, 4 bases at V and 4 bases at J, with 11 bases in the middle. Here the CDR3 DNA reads TGTGCCAGCAGTGGAGGGGACGGTAATCAGCCCCAGCATTTT. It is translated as CASSGGDGNQPQHF.

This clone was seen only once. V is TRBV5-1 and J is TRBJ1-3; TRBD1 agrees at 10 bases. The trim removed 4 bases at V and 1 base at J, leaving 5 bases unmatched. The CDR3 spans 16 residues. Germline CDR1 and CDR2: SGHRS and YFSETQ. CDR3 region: CASSKGTGDSGNTIYF. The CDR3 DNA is TGCGCCAGCAGCAAGGGGACAGGGGATTCTGGAAACACCATATATTTT.

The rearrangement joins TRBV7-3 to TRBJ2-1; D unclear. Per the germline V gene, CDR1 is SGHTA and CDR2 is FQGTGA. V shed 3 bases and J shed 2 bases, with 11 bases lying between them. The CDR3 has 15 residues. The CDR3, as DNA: TGTGCCAGCAGCTTGATGGGCTCGGCCTACAATGAGCAGTTCTTC. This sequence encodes CASSLMGSAYNEQFF. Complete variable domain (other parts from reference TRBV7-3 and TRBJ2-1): GAGVSQTPSNKVTEKGKYVELRCDPISGHTALYWYRQSLGQGPEFLIYFQGTGAADDSGLPNDRFFAVRPEGSVSTLKIQRTERGDSAVYLCASSLMGSAYNEQFFGPGTRLTVL.

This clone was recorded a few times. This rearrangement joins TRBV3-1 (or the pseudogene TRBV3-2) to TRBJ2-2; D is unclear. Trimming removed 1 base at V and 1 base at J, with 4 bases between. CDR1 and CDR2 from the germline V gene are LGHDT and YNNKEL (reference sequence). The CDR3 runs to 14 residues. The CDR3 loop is CASSQVRNTGELFF. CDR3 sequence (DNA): TGTGCCAGCAGCCAAGTTAGGAACACCGGGGAGCTGTTTTTT.

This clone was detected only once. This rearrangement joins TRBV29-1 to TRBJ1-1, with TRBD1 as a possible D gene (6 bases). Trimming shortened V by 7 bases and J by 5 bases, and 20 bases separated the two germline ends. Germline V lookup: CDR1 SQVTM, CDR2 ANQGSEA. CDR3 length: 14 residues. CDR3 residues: CSGRAGVRDTEAFF. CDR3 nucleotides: TGCAGCGGGCGGGCAGGGGTGAGGGATACTGAAGCTTTCTTT.

The CDR3 region has the DNA TGTGCCAGCGTGCCGCAGGGTATCACACCCCTCCACTTT. This translates into CASVPQGITPLHF. The V call is TRBV6-5, the J call TRBJ1-6, with a weak D call TRBD1 (5 bases). CDR3 length equals 13 residues. Trimming cost V 8 bases and J 11 bases, with 16 bases left between them. The V gene's germline CDR1 is MNHEY and CDR2 SVGAGI.

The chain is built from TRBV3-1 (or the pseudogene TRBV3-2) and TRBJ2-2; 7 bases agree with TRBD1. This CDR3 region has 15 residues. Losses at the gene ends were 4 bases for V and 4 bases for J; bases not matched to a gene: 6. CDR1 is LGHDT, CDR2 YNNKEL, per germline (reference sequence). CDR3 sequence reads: CASSPQAGGTGELFF. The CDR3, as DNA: TGTGCCAGCAGCCCCCAAGCAGGGGGCACCGGGGAGCTGTTTTTT.

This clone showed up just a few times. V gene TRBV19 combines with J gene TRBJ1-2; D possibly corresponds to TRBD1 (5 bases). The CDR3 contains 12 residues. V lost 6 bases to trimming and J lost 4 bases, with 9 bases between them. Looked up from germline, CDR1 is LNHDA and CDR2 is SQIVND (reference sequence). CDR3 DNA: TGTGCCAGTAGGGTCGACAGCTATGGCTACACCTTC. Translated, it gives CASRVDSYGYTF.

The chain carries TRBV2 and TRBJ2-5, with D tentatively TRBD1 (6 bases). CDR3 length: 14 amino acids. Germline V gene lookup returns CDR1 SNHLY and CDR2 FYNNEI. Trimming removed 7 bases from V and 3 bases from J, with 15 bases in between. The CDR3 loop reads CASKLRTEKETQYF. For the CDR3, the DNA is TGTGCCAGCAAGCTGCGGACAGAAAAAGAGACCCAGTACTTC.

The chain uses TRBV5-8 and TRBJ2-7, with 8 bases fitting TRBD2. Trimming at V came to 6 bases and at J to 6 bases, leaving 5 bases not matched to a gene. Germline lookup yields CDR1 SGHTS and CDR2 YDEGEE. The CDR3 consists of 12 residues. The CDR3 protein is CASIPGGVEQYF. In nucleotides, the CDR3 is TGTGCCAGCATCCCGGGAGGGGTCGAGCAGTACTTC.

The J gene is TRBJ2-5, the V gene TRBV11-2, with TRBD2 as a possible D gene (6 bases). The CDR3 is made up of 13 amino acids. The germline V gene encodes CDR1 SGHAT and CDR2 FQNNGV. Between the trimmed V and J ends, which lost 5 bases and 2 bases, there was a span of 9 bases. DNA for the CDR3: TGTGCCAGCAGCCGCGGGGTACAAGAGACCCAGTACTTC. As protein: CASSRGVQETQYF.

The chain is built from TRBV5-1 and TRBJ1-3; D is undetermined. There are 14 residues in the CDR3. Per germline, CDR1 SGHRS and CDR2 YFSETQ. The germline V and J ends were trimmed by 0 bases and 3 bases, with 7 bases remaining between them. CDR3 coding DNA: TGCGCCAGCAGCTTGGGAGGGTATGGAAACACCATATATTTT. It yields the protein CASSLGGYGNTIYF.

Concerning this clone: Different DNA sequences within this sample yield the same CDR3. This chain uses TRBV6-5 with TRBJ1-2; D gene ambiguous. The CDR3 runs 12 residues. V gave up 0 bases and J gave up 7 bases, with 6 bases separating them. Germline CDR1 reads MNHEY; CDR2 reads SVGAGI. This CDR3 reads CASSYSGGGYTF. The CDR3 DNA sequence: TGTGCCAGCAGTTACTCGGGCGGTGGCTACACCTTC.

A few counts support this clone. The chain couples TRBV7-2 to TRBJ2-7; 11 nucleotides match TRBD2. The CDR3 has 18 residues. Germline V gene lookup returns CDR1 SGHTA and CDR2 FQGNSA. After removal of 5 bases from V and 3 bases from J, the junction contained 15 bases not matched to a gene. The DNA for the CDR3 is TGTGCCAGCAGCCCCCGTAGCGGGGGGGCCGGAGGGCACTACGAGCAGTACTTC. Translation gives CASSPRSGGAGGHYEQYF.